Listed below are T cell receptor beta chains from one sample, sequenced in a study of blood T cell repertoires in COVID-19. The data were produced by immunoSEQ multiplex PCR, yet TCRdb's version contains in-frame clones alone and is incomplete. The sample includes around 200,000 clones, roughly nine tenths of them seen just once. Sequenced input: peripheral blood. These TCRs come from a man aged 25-45 years with acute or convalescent COVID-19. The CDR3 runs from the conserved cysteine through the conserved F or W. D genes are given only for firm matches. The size field is filled for only some rows; it gives once, few, many or a size class.

TRBV28	NA	13	TRBJ2-7	NA	CASSLFSGNEQYF	TGTGCCAGCAGTTTATTTTCAGGGAACGAGCAGTACTTC
TRBV20-1	TRBD1	17	TRBJ2-7	once	CSASTMYGTGPKYEQYF	TGCAGTGCTAGTACGATGTACGGGACAGGGCCTAAATACGAGCAGTACTTC
TRBV7-9	NA	14	TRBJ1-4	NA	CASGGKATNEKLFF	TGTGCCAGCGGAGGAAAAGCAACTAATGAAAAACTGTTTTTT
TRBV11-2	NA	15	TRBJ2-7	NA	CASRSPAGKSHEQYF	TGTGCCAGCAGGTCACCTGCGGGCAAGTCCCACGAGCAGTACTTC
TRBV4-2	NA	14	TRBJ2-7	NA	CASSPQGAIYEQYF	TGTGCCAGCAGCCCTCAAGGGGCCATCTACGAGCAGTACTTC
TRBV30	TRBD1	17	TRBJ1-5	NA	CAWSRQPGQGSNQPQHF	TGTGCCTGGAGCAGGCAACCGGGACAGGGGAGCAATCAGCCCCAGCATTTT
TRBV30	NA	11	TRBJ2-6	NA	CGQAGANVLTF	TGTGGGCAGGCTGGGGCCAACGTCCTGACTTTC
TRBV5-5	NA	15	TRBJ2-7	NA	CASCFLGEHSYEQYF	TGTGCCAGCTGCTTTTTAGGGGAACACTCCTACGAGCAGTACTTC
TRBV9	NA	16	TRBJ1-1	NA	CASSVVPQGPNTEAFF	TGTGCCAGCAGCGTAGTTCCGCAGGGTCCGAACACTGAAGCTTTCTTT
TRBV2	TRBD1	14	TRBJ2-2	NA	CASNDRGGSGELFF	TGTGCCAGCAATGACAGGGGTGGGTCCGGGGAGCTGTTTTTT
TRBV7-9	NA	14	TRBJ1-2	NA	CASSFQADNYGYTF	TGTGCCAGCAGCTTCCAGGCCGATAACTATGGCTACACCTTC
TRBV18	NA	15	TRBJ1-1	NA	CASFRSVGEETEAFF	TGTGCCAGCTTTCGCAGTGTTGGGGAGGAAACTGAAGCTTTCTTT
TRBV28	TRBD1	15	TRBJ1-5	NA	CASSFLGQGGQPQHF	TGTGCCAGCAGTTTTTTGGGACAGGGTGGTCAGCCCCAGCATTTT
TRBV7-2	NA	12	TRBJ2-1	NA	CASSLLDNEQFF	TGTGCCAGCAGCTTACTTGACAATGAGCAGTTCTTC
TRBV12-5	NA	17	TRBJ1-1	NA	CASGLDRGQGGGTEAFF	TGTGCTAGTGGTTTGGACCGTGGCCAGGGAGGGGGCACTGAAGCTTTCTTT
TRBV4-1	NA	13	TRBJ1-5	NA	CASSPSLNQPQHF	TGCGCCAGCAGCCCAAGCCTCAATCAGCCCCAGCATTTT
TRBV12-3/TRBV12-4	NA	12	TRBJ2-1	once	CATQREWNEQFF	TGTGCCACCCAGCGCGAGTGGAATGAGCAGTTCTTC
TRBV28	NA	14	TRBJ1-5	once	CASSFREFNQPQHF	TGTGCCAGCAGTTTTCGAGAGTTCAATCAGCCCCAGCATTTT
TRBV29-1	NA	13	TRBJ1-1	NA	CSPRVRTDTEAFF	TGCAGCCCGCGAGTGAGGACAGACACTGAAGCTTTCTTT
TRBV28	NA	17	TRBJ1-3	NA	CASSLGGNPSSGNTIYF	TGTGCCAGCTCTCTGGGGGGAAACCCGAGCTCTGGAAACACCATATATTTT
TRBV10-3	NA	13	TRBJ2-3	NA	CATAGQPTDTQYF	TGTGCCACCGCGGGACAGCCCACAGATACGCAGTATTTT
TRBV14	NA	15	TRBJ2-5	NA	CASSQDALQWETQYF	TGTGCCAGCAGCCAAGACGCTCTACAGTGGGAGACCCAGTACTTC
TRBV6-1	NA	16	TRBJ2-1	NA	CASSAPNYKYQGEQFF	TGTGCCAGCAGTGCCCCAAATTACAAGTATCAGGGTGAGCAGTTCTTC
TRBV27	TRBD1	15	TRBJ1-2	NA	CASSPLGDSGHGYTF	TGTGCCAGCAGCCCCCTAGGGGACAGCGGGCATGGCTACACCTTC
TRBV6-5	TRBD2	14	TRBJ2-7	once	CASSLREDSYEQYF	TGTGCCAGCAGTTTGCGGGAGGACTCCTACGAGCAGTACTTC
TRBV19	TRBD1	14	TRBJ1-1	NA	CASIRQGMNTEAFF	TGTGCCAGTATCCGACAGGGGATGAACACTGAAGCTTTCTTT
TRBV29-1	NA	11	TRBJ2-7	NA	CSVEGLYEQYF	TGCAGCGTTGAGGGGCTCTACGAGCAGTACTTC
TRBV19	NA	13	TRBJ1-2	NA	CASSTGLWSGYTF	TGTGCCAGTAGCACAGGCCTGTGGAGTGGCTACACCTTC
TRBV19	TRBD1	15	TRBJ2-7	NA	CASSARPGQTYEQYF	TGTGCCAGTAGCGCCCGACCGGGACAGACCTACGAGCAGTACTTC
TRBV19	TRBD1	16	TRBJ1-5	NA	CASSKSDRNSNQPQHF	TGTGCCAGTAGTAAATCGGACAGGAATAGCAATCAGCCCCAGCATTTT
TRBV6-5	TRBD2	15	TRBJ2-7	NA	CASSYSASGSYEQYF	TGTGCCAGCAGTTACTCGGCTAGCGGGAGCTACGAGCAGTACTTC
TRBV28	NA	14	TRBJ2-1	once	CASSLYGATLGPFF	TGTGCCAGCAGTTTATATGGGGCTACACTGGGGCCGTTCTTC
TRBV28	NA	13	TRBJ1-6	NA	CASSLGSNSPLHF	TGTGCCAGCAGTCTCGGGTCCAATTCACCCCTCCACTTT
TRBV19	NA	15	TRBJ2-1	NA	CASSMLNVFLNEQFF	TGTGCCAGTAGTATGTTAAACGTGTTCCTAAATGAGCAGTTCTTC
TRBV5-6	TRBD1	13	TRBJ2-1	few	CASSLDRGWEQFF	TGTGCCAGCAGCTTGGACAGGGGATGGGAGCAGTTCTTC
TRBV5-4	NA	15	TRBJ2-7	NA	CASSLGQAVPYEQYF	TGTGCCAGCAGCTTGGGTCAGGCCGTACCCTACGAGCAGTACTTC
TRBV20-1	NA	14	TRBJ2-7	NA	CSASPQGYSYEQYF	TGCAGTGCTAGTCCCCAGGGGTACTCCTACGAGCAGTACTTC
TRBV7-9	NA	15	TRBJ2-2	NA	CASSSPDGNTGELFF	TGTGCCAGCAGTAGCCCTGACGGGAACACCGGGGAGCTGTTTTTT
TRBV7-9	NA	13	TRBJ2-7	NA	CASSLGSGYEQYF	TGTGCCAGCAGCTTGGGTAGCGGCTACGAGCAGTACTTC
TRBV7-3	TRBD1	20	TRBJ1-4	NA	CASSFPLKGQGGTANEKLFF	TGTGCCAGCAGCTTCCCCCTAAAGGGACAGGGGGGGACGGCTAATGAAAAACTGTTTTTT
TRBV30	NA	15	TRBJ1-6	NA	CAWSVAGSGNSPLHF	TGTGCCTGGAGTGTAGCGGGGTCAGGGAATTCACCCCTCCACTTT
TRBV5-4	NA	13	TRBJ1-2	NA	CASSLSVQPGYTF	TGTGCCAGCAGCTTGTCAGTCCAACCTGGCTACACCTTC
TRBV29-1	TRBD1	13	TRBJ2-5	once	CSASGQGLRTQYF	TGCAGCGCTTCTGGACAGGGATTACGGACCCAGTACTTC
TRBV7-8	TRBD1	16	TRBJ1-2	NA	CASSLVARGIPGGYTF	TGTGCCAGCAGCTTAGTAGCCAGGGGGATTCCGGGTGGCTACACCTTC
TRBV5-1	TRBD2	15	TRBJ2-7	NA	CASTKREGSSYEQYF	TGCGCCAGCACCAAGCGGGAGGGGAGCTCCTACGAGCAGTACTTC
TRBV28	TRBD1	17	TRBJ1-6	NA	CASSFIGFTGANSPLHF	TGTGCCAGCAGCTTTATCGGGTTTACAGGGGCCAATTCACCCCTCCACTTT